This TCR beta chain was sequenced in a study of identical twins. Healthy Caucasians provided all donations. This clonotype was seen ten or more times. Its antigen remains unidentified. Trimming stripped 1 base from V and 2 bases from J, with 12 bases between. The length of the CDR3 is 16 residues. Looked up from germline, CDR1 is LGHDT and CDR2 is YNNKEL (reference sequence). TCRdb redid the calling of the 5' RACE reads with MiXCR, one entry per CDR3 protein. The sample has 420,000 or so distinct CDR3 sequences, about 18% seen once. Study-wide findings and caveats: Cord blood beta clonotypes that were abundant carried fewer insertions, and memory repertoires showed no such trend. Analyses of zero insertions could, in part, be confounded by invariant MAIT and iNKT cells.

J is TRBJ2-4 and V is TRBV3-1; D not resolved. Sample: naive T cells sorted from blood. The sequence was obtained from a man over 45 in good health. CDR3 sequence reads: CASSQAGVVTKNIQYF. The CDR3 DNA reads TGTGCCAGCAGCCAAGCTGGGGTGGTTACCAAAAACATTCAGTACTTC.